The 2 T cell receptor beta chains listed next were all sequenced from one sample in a study of shared clonotypes between healthy human individuals. Sequenced by immunoSEQ multiplex PCR; TCRdb stores in-frame clones only, minus some. Here the sample spans 2 million to 2.5 million clones, over 90% being singletons. Sequencing was performed on naive CD4+ T cells from PBMCs. As to subset: CD45RA+ positively selected. The receptors shown here come from a man aged 18 to 30 in good health. Some clones in this sample may be carry-over from other donors' samples.

V usage is TRBV25-1 and J usage is TRBJ2-6, with 9 bases aligning to TRBD2. This CDR3 has 15 amino acids. Germline CDR1 MGHDK, CDR2 SYGVNS. Germline trimming cut 6 bases from V and 2 bases from J; bases unmatched to any gene: 2. CDR3 bases: TGTGCCAGCAGGCTAGCGGGACCTGGGGCCAACGTCCTGACTTTC. Amino acid sequence: CASRLAGPGANVLTF.

The CDR3 DNA reads as TGCGCCAGCAGCCAGCGGGGGTTATACGAGCAGTACTTC. The encoded protein is CASSQRGLYEQYF. V gene TRBV5-1 combines with J gene TRBJ2-7, with 8 bases that match TRBD2. The trim removed 4 bases at V and 4 bases at J, leaving 4 bases unmatched. The CDR3 loop spans 13 amino acids. Germline lookup yields CDR1 SGHRS and CDR2 YFSETQ.